Presented here are 3 T cell receptor beta chains from one specimen sequenced in a study of OX40 agonist ivuxolimab in advanced cancers. The repertoire was sequenced with immunoSEQ multiplex PCR; TCRdb's copy has only in-frame clones and lacks some. Among 60,000 or so clones, approximately 94% were seen once, and the ten largest hold roughly 18%. This specimen was CD4+ or CD8+ T cells sorted from blood, taken in a trial of the OX40 agonist ivuxolimab. These receptor sequences come from an adult with an advanced solid tumor such as melanoma, head and neck, liver or kidney cancer.

The V and J genes are TRBV14 and TRBJ2-7, with D perhaps TRBD2 (5 bases). The CDR3 runs to 15 residues. The ends were cut back, 4 bases at V and 1 base at J, with 14 bases in the middle. Germline CDR1 SGHDN, CDR2 FVKESK. DNA for the CDR3: TGTGCCAGCAGCCCGAGGACTCCTCGATCCTACGAGCAGTACTTC. This translates into CASSPRTPRSYEQYF. The full variable domain, in which reference TRBV14 and TRBJ2-7 provide the parts outside the CDR3, is EAGVTQFPSHSVIEKGQTVTLRCDPISGHDNLYWYRRVMGKEIKFLLHFVKESKQDESGMPNNRFLAERTGGTYSTLKVQPAELEDSGVYFCASSPRTPRSYEQYFGPGTRLTVT.

There are a few counts of this clone. This sequence joins TRBV4-1 and TRBJ2-7, with 9 positions matching TRBD2. This CDR3 comprises 15 residues. Germline CDR1 MGHRA, CDR2 YSYEKL. The V gene end was trimmed by 1 base and the J gene end by 2 bases; junction bases not matched to a gene: 3. The CDR3 sequence: CASSQGLAVPYEQYF. The CDR3 DNA reads TGCGCCAGCAGCCAAGGACTAGCGGTTCCCTACGAGCAGTACTTC.

This chain connects TRBV15 to TRBJ2-5; 7 bases match TRBD2. This CDR3 has 18 residues. After removal of 0 bases from V and 0 bases from J, the junction contained 10 bases not matched to a gene. Per the germline V gene, CDR1 is LNHNV and CDR2 is YYDKDF (reference sequence). CDR3 residues: CATSRDQGASGYQETQYF. The CDR3 region has the DNA TGTGCCACCAGCAGAGATCAAGGGGCTAGCGGATACCAAGAGACCCAGTACTTC.